The 18 T cell receptor beta chains below were found in one sample sequenced in a study of graft-versus-host responses after intestinal transplantation. Profiling relied on immunoSEQ multiplex PCR, and the TCRdb table lists in-frame clones only, not all of them. The data contain 5,200 or so clones, more than 65% of them singletons. The sample consisted of PBMCs, taken around 300 days after intestinal transplant. All receptors come from a human patient who received an intestinal transplant, so some T cells may come from the graft donor.

This clone turned up a few times. This sequence joins TRBV27 and TRBJ1-2; D unclear. The V gene lost 6 bases and the J gene lost 3 bases, with 11 bases spanning the gap. Germline CDR1 and CDR2: MNHEY and SMNVEV (reference sequence). This CDR3 comprises 13 residues. The CDR3 spells CASSQREDYGYTF. CDR3 DNA sequence: TGTGCCAGCAGCCAAAGGGAGGACTATGGCTACACCTTC.

The chain links TRBV5-1 to TRBJ2-5; TRBD2 matches 7 bases. The CDR3 loop spans 16 amino acids. Per the germline V gene, CDR1 is SGHRS and CDR2 is YFSETQ. After removal of 4 bases from V and 5 bases from J, the junction contained 14 bases not matched to a gene. CDR3 sequence reads: CASSRSRGAGEETQYF. Here the CDR3 DNA reads TGCGCCAGCAGCCGAAGCCGCGGCGCGGGGGAGGAGACCCAGTACTTC.

This clone turned up a few times. The rearrangement uses TRBV12-2 and TRBJ2-3; the table gives TRBD2 as D, unverified against the DNA. TRBV12-2 is a pseudogene segment. The CDR3 has 10 residues. The CDR3 DNA reads as TGTGCCAGCGCGGGAGATACGCAGTATTTT. Encoded protein: CASAGDTQYF.

This clone rates as large. The chain recombines TRBV6-6 with TRBJ2-7, with 9 bases that match TRBD2. The CDR3 is 15 amino acids. V lost 5 bases, J lost 2 bases, and 7 bases stayed unmatched. CDR1 and CDR2 (germline): MNHNY, SVGAGI (reference sequence). The CDR3 protein is CASSSGGTTTYEQYF. CDR3 sequence (DNA): TGTGCCAGCAGTAGCGGGGGGACGACTACCTACGAGCAGTACTTC.

This clone is deemed medium-sized (0.01 to 0.1%). The V and J genes are TRBV6-6 and TRBJ2-7, with TRBD1 as a possible D gene (6 bases). The germline V gene encodes CDR1 MNHNY and CDR2 SVGAGI (reference sequence). This CDR3 is 14 amino acids long. V was shortened by 8 bases and J by 6 bases, with 20 bases between the two germline ends. CDR3 amino acids: CASGVQGPGGEQYF. CDR3 DNA: TGTGCCAGCGGAGTACAGGGACCGGGTGGCGAGCAGTACTTC.

The chain has TRBV4-3 and TRBJ2-7; a weak D match, TRBD2 (5 bases). The CDR3 consists of 16 residues. Trimming shortened V by 0 bases and J by 2 bases, and 14 bases separated the two germline ends. CDR1 is LGHNA and CDR2 is YSLEER in the germline V gene. CDR3 nucleotide sequence: TGCGCCAGCAGCCAAGATCATCCTAGCCCCGCCTACGAGCAGTACTTC. Protein product: CASSQDHPSPAYEQYF.

The rearrangement uses TRBV6-4 and TRBJ1-2, with D perhaps matching TRBD1 (6 bases). The V gene's germline CDR1 is MRHNA and CDR2 SNTAGT. The V gene lost 3 bases and the J gene lost 4 bases, with 12 bases spanning the gap. There are 14 residues in the CDR3. The CDR3 DNA reads as TGTGCCAGCAGTGAGGCAGGGGACGGCTATGGCTACACCTTC. Translation gives CASSEAGDGYGYTF.

In its sample, this clone was seen once. V usage is TRBV10-1 and J usage is TRBJ1-2, with D possibly TRBD1 on 5 matching bases. Trimming shortened V by 4 bases and J by 6 bases, and 15 bases separated the two germline ends. The CDR3 runs to 14 residues. CDR1 and CDR2 (germline): WNHNN, SYGVQD (reference sequence). This chain's CDR3 is CASSASGMPDGYTF. In nucleotides, the CDR3 is TGCGCCAGCAGTGCCTCAGGGATGCCCGATGGCTACACCTTC.

The chain joins TRBV5-1 to TRBJ1-6, with 8 bases aligning to TRBD1. The V and J ends lost 0 bases and 7 bases, in that order; junction bases with no gene match: 3. The CDR3 covers 15 residues. Germline CDR1 is SGHRS and CDR2 is YFSETQ. The CDR3: CASSLEGQDNSPLHF. Written as DNA, the CDR3 is TGCGCCAGCAGCTTGGAGGGACAGGACAATTCACCCCTCCACTTT.

By sample fraction, this clone is medium-sized (0.01 to 0.1%). The chain is built from TRBV19 and TRBJ1-2; 12 bases are shared with TRBD1. The CDR3 covers 17 residues. J was trimmed by 4 bases and V by 3 bases; bases with no gene match: 9. CDR1 LNHDA and CDR2 SQIVND come from the germline V gene (reference sequence). This CDR3 reads CASSMGDRGLSGYGYTF. For the CDR3, the DNA is TGTGCCAGTAGTATGGGGGACAGGGGGCTTAGCGGCTATGGCTACACCTTC.

This chain links TRBV6-5 with TRBJ1-4; tentative D call: TRBD1 (6 bases). The CDR3 is 16 residues long. Trimming removed 4 bases from V and 8 bases from J, with 20 bases in between. Germline CDR1 and CDR2: MNHEY and SVGAGI. Here the CDR3 DNA reads TGTGCCAGCAGTTCTCTTTACAGGGAGGGAGGCGAAAAACTGTTTTTT. This codes for CASSSLYREGGEKLFF.

This chain connects TRBV5-6 to TRBJ2-3; 10 nucleotides align to TRBD2. The CDR3 is made up of 15 amino acids. Germline trimming cut 0 bases from V and 4 bases from J; bases unmatched to any gene: 2. Germline V CDR1 and CDR2: SGHDT, YYEEEE. CDR3 nucleotides: TGTGCCAGCAGCTTGGCCCTAGCGGGGGCAGATACGCAGTATTTT. The encoded protein is CASSLALAGADTQYF.

The chain combines TRBV6-4 with TRBJ2-6; the D gene could be TRBD1 or TRBD2 (5 bases each). Trimming pared 0 bases from V and 2 bases from J, leaving 5 bases between. Germline lookup yields CDR1 MRHNA and CDR2 SNTAGT. CDR3 length: 15 amino acids. CDR3 DNA: TGTGCCAGCAGTGACTCGGGGGCTGGGGCCAACGTCCTGACTTTC. It is translated as CASSDSGAGANVLTF.

The chain employs TRBV5-1 and TRBJ2-7; maybe TRBD1 (6 bases). The V gene's germline CDR1 is SGHRS and CDR2 YFSETQ. Trimming pared 4 bases from V and 5 bases from J, leaving 19 bases between. This CDR3 is 15 amino acids long. The CDR3 DNA reads TGCGCCAGCAGCAGCGCCACAGGGTCGGCGGACGAGCAGTACTTC. Translated, it gives CASSSATGSADEQYF. The full variable domain, in which reference TRBV5-1 and TRBJ2-7 provide the parts outside the CDR3, is KAGVTQTPRYLIKTRGQQVTLSCSPISGHRSVSWYQQTPGQGLQFLFEYFSETQRNKGNFPGRFSGRQFSNSRSEMNVSTLELGDSALYLCASSSATGSADEQYFGPGTRLTVT.

The chain uses TRBV5-7 and TRBJ1-1; unclear D gene. TRBV5-7 is reported as an ORF; its role is uncertain. CDR3 size: 13 residues. V was pared by 2 bases and J by 8 bases, with 13 bases between. CDR3 sequence (DNA): TGTGCCAGCAGCTTCTGGGTCGCGGGAGAAGCTTTCTTT. Amino acid sequence: CASSFWVAGEAFF.

This sequence joins TRBV6-6 and TRBJ2-7; D is ambiguous. V lost 0 bases to trimming and J lost 3 bases, with 9 bases between them. The CDR3 has 14 amino acids. Per the germline V gene, CDR1 is MNHNY and CDR2 is SVGAGI (reference sequence). Here the CDR3 reads CASSYSTQLYEQYF. As DNA, the CDR3 is TGTGCCAGCAGTTACTCGACTCAACTCTACGAGCAGTACTTC.

Turning to this clone: A read error is possible here, since a much larger clone lies one base away. This chain uses TRBV6-6 with TRBJ2-7; 8 bases fit TRBD1. The junction had 9 bases not matched to a gene; V was cut back by 5 bases and J by 0 bases. Per germline, CDR1 MNHNY and CDR2 SVGAGI (reference sequence). CDR3 length: 16 residues. The CDR3 sequence is CASSAGSGTGSYEQYF. The CDR3 nucleotides read TGTGCCAGCAGTGCCGGATCGGGGACAGGCTCCTACGAGCAGTACTTC.

The CDR3: CASKTGSGVAGELFF. DNA for the CDR3: TGTGCCAGCAAAACCGGTTCAGGGGTAGCCGGGGAGCTGTTTTTT. This chain joins TRBV7-9 and TRBJ2-2; D may be TRBD1 (6 bases). V lost 7 bases, J lost 6 bases, and 18 bases lay in between. CDR1 SEHNR and CDR2 FQNEAQ come from the germline V gene (reference sequence). CDR3 length: 15 amino acids.